What follows describes a single T cell receptor (beta chain). The antigen is unknown. Sequenced material consisted of expressed TCRB transcripts (all of the isolated RNA was reverse transcribed). The repertoire was sequenced with immunoSEQ multiplex PCR; TCRdb's copy has only in-frame clones and lacks some. The sample includes 250,000 to 350,000 clones, about 15% seen only once; the top ten take under 8.5%. The data originate from a study of beta chain features in type 1 diabetes. Notes on the study in general: The influence of HLA type on TCRB rearrangement stayed undetermined.

The V segment lost 8 bases and the J segment 2 bases; nucleotides outside the gene matches: 8. This CDR3 region has 15 residues. CDR1 MNHEY and CDR2 SVGAGI come from the germline V gene. J is TRBJ2-2 and V is TRBV6-5, with 7 bases fitting TRBD2. The receptor's source is a man aged 25-40 years in good health. The sample consisted of central memory CD4+ T cells from blood. The DNA for the CDR3 is TGTGCCAGCCGACCCCAGCGGGGAAACACCGGGGAGCTGTTTTTT. Amino acid sequence: CASRPQRGNTGELFF.